This T cell receptor (beta chain) was captured by sequencing in a study of blood T cell repertoires in COVID-19. Trimming pared 0 bases from V and 1 base from J, leaving 16 bases between. The CDR3 is 17 residues long. Germline V gene sequence: CDR1 SGHKS, CDR2 YYEKEE (reference sequence). This clone was detected only once. Method: immunoSEQ multiplex PCR; TCRdb's copy keeps in-frame clones and lacks some. The data show some 210,000 clones, with under 90% seen just once and 8.9% held by the top ten. The V call is TRBV5-5, the J call TRBJ1-1; the D is unclear. The material sequenced was PBMCs or T cells enriched from blood (not recorded which). The sequence was obtained from a woman in her forties or fifties with acute COVID-19. The DNA for the CDR3 is TGTGCCAGCAGCTTGGCCGATCCCAGGTTAACGAACACTGAAGCTTTCTTT. Protein sequence: CASSLADPRLTNTEAFF.